This T cell receptor (beta chain) was retrieved from a study of T cell responses to AZD1222 COVID-19 vaccine. CDR1 is LNHDA, CDR2 SQIVND, per germline (reference sequence). V shed 10 bases, J shed 4 bases, and the junction held 7 bases outside the gene matches. The CDR3 extends over 13 amino acids. Remarks on this clone: What it recognizes is unknown.

Study observations and caveats: Researchers took repertoire samples only after the peak T cell response had come. Baseline seropositivity occurred in only a handful of AZD1222 recipients. The donors showed a predominance of white British ancestry and of females, with possible underestimation of clonal diversity.

Repertoires were generated with immunoSEQ multiplex PCR, while TCRdb's copy carries only in-frame clones and drops some. The repertoire holds some 150,000 clones, with about nine tenths as singletons. The rearrangement links TRBV19 to TRBJ1-1; 9 bases are shared with TRBD1. Sequenced here: peripheral blood, sampled on day 0 of AZD1222 vaccination. The source of this sequence is an adult in good health. In DNA form, the CDR3 reads TGTGCCATAACACAGGGGGCGGTCACTGAAGCTTTCTTT. This codes for CAITQGAVTEAFF.